Shown below are 25 T cell receptor beta chains from a single sample sequenced in a study of blood T cell repertoires in COVID-19. This table comes from immunoSEQ multiplex PCR, and its TCRdb copy is limited to in-frame clones, with some not included. The sample has approximately 220,000 clones, 65% to 85% seen once; the top ten hold roughly 8.2%. What was sequenced was peripheral blood. Every receptor here comes from a woman aged 45-59 years with acute or convalescent COVID-19.

CDR3 nucleotides: TGTGCCAGCAGCTTAAAGTACAGGGGGCTGGATACGCAGTATTTT. Translating gives CASSLKYRGLDTQYF. J is TRBJ2-3 and V is TRBV7-2, with 9 bases aligning to TRBD1. Germline CDR1 SGHTA, CDR2 FQGNSA. The ends lost 2 bases at V and 6 bases at J; junction bases unmatched: 6. This CDR3 contains 15 residues.

The sample holds one count of this clone. DNA of the CDR3: TGTGCCAGCAGTTGGGACCCGGGGGATGAGCAGTTCTTC. The encoded protein is CASSWDPGDEQFF. This chain uses TRBV6-2 or TRBV6-3 with TRBJ2-1, with a weak D call TRBD2 (6 bases). The germline V and J ends were trimmed by 4 bases and 8 bases, with 12 bases remaining between them. The CDR3 is 13 amino acids. Germline CDR1 and CDR2: MNHEY and SVGEGT.

DNA of the CDR3: TGTGCCACCAGTGAACGGGGGACAGGTCGACCCTACGAGCAGTACTTC. Protein sequence: CATSERGTGRPYEQYF. The V and J genes are TRBV24-1 and TRBJ2-7, with 8 bases lining up with TRBD1. The V gene's germline CDR1 is KGHDR and CDR2 SFDVKD. The CDR3 totals 16 residues. V dropped 4 bases and J dropped 2; count of bases not matched to a gene: 9.

This clone was seen just once. The chain is built from TRBV13 and TRBJ2-2; 12 bases fit TRBD2. CDR1 is PRHDT, CDR2 FYEKMQ, per germline (reference sequence). CDR3 size: 17 residues. Losses at the gene ends were 4 bases for V and 5 bases for J; bases not matched to a gene: 8. The DNA for the CDR3 is TGTGCCAGCAGCTCCGGGCTAGCGGGAGGGAGGACCGGGGAGCTGTTTTTT. This codes for CASSSGLAGGRTGELFF.

CDR3 DNA sequence: TGTGCCAGCAGCACCGGCAATGAGCAGTTCTTC. Translation: CASSTGNEQFF. This rearrangement joins TRBV2 to TRBJ2-1; D is uncertain. The V end was cut by 6 bases, the J end by 6 bases, with 6 bases between. Germline V CDR1 and CDR2: SNHLY, FYNNEI. The CDR3 is made up of 11 amino acids.

The chain combines TRBV24-1 with TRBJ2-1; 8 bases are a match to TRBD2. Germline V CDR1 and CDR2: KGHDR, SFDVKD. V gave up 4 bases and J gave up 10 bases; unmatched junction bases: 11. The CDR3 length is 15 residues. The CDR3 reads CATSELAGTSGEQFF. Written as DNA, the CDR3 is TGTGCCACCAGTGAGTTAGCGGGAACGTCGGGGGAGCAGTTCTTC.

The chain joins TRBV2 to TRBJ2-4; D possibly corresponds to TRBD2 (5 bases). CDR3 length: 14 amino acids. The ends were cut back, 7 bases at V and 15 bases at J, with 25 bases in the middle. Germline-derived CDR1 and CDR2 are SNHLY and FYNNEI. This chain's CDR3 is CASTQGRLAPGWYF. The DNA of the CDR3 is TGTGCCAGCACTCAAGGCCGGCTAGCACCAGGCTGGTACTTC.

About this clone: This may stem from a read error, because a much larger clone lies one nucleotide away. Other DNA sequences in this specimen translate into the identical CDR3. The CDR3 coding sequence is TGCAGCGCTTCAACCGGAACAGGCTATGGCTACACCTTC. Translating it yields CSASTGTGYGYTF. The chain combines TRBV29-1 with TRBJ1-2, with D tentatively TRBD1 (5 bases). Germline assignment: CDR1 SQVTM and CDR2 ANQGSEA. This CDR3 has 13 residues. Trimming stripped 7 bases from V and 4 bases from J, with 16 bases between.

This chain links TRBV1 with TRBJ1-5; no DNA check was done on the table's D call, TRBD1. TRBV1 is listed as a pseudogene. This CDR3 comprises 18 residues. CDR3 DNA: TGCACCAGCAGCCAAGTGCCAGGCCGAAACCTAAGCAATCAGCCCCAGCATTTT. Its protein product is CTSSQVPGRNLSNQPQHF.

About this clone itself: A much larger clone sits a single nucleotide away, making a read error possible. The chain has TRBV5-1 and TRBJ2-7, with 9 nucleotides matching TRBD2. J was trimmed by 5 bases and V by 5 bases; bases with no gene match: 8. The CDR3 runs 14 residues. CDR1 SGHRS and CDR2 YFSETQ come from the germline V gene. CDR3 region: CASSPRTSVDEQYF. CDR3 bases: TGCGCCAGCAGTCCAAGGACTAGCGTAGACGAGCAGTACTTC.

V and J are TRBV7-2 and TRBJ2-7; weak D call: TRBD2 (5 bases). The CDR3 has 15 residues. CDR1 and CDR2 (germline): SGHTA, FQGNSA. The V gene lost 1 base and the J gene lost 7 bases, with 17 bases spanning the gap. CDR3 region: CASSLGLATVSEQYF. The CDR3 DNA reads TGTGCCAGCAGCTTAGGGCTAGCTACCGTAAGTGAGCAGTACTTC.

CDR3 protein: CASSKQPFNTEAFF. The CDR3 DNA sequence: TGTGCCAGCAGCAAACAGCCATTCAACACTGAAGCTTTCTTT. The rearrangement links TRBV2 to TRBJ1-1; D unclear. Per germline, CDR1 SNHLY and CDR2 FYNNEI. The CDR3 length is 14 residues. Trimming shortened V by 6 bases and J by 2 bases, and 13 bases separated the two germline ends.

The genes are TRBV5-1 and TRBJ2-7; 9 bases line up with TRBD1. V shed 4 bases, J shed 3 bases, and the junction held 11 bases outside the gene matches. The CDR3 is made up of 16 amino acids. Germline values: CDR1 SGHRS, CDR2 YFSETQ. The CDR3 reads CASSGMTLGQGYEQYF. In DNA, the CDR3 is TGCGCCAGCAGCGGAATGACCTTGGGACAGGGCTACGAGCAGTACTTC.

This chain uses TRBV5-4 with TRBJ1-2; 12 bases align to TRBD1. Germline lookup yields CDR1 SGHNT and CDR2 YYREEE (reference sequence). Unmatched junction bases numbered 14, after V lost 4 bases and J lost 4 bases. This CDR3 is 18 amino acids long. The CDR3 coding sequence is TGTGCCAGCAGCCGGGAGGGGACAGGGGGCGCCGGGGGCTATGGCTACACCTTC. This codes for CASSREGTGGAGGYGYTF.

This chain joins TRBV7-9 and TRBJ1-4; TRBD1 is a possible D gene (6 bases). Germline-derived CDR1 and CDR2 are SEHNR and FQNEAQ (reference sequence). The V gene lost 5 bases and the J gene lost 4 bases, with 11 bases spanning the gap. The CDR3 extends over 14 amino acids. The CDR3 protein is CASSPDRINEKLFF. DNA of the CDR3: TGTGCCAGCAGCCCCGACAGGATTAATGAAAAACTGTTTTTT.

The chain recombines TRBV19 with TRBJ2-7; D may be TRBD1 (6 bases). V shed 0 bases and J shed 4 bases, with 19 bases lying between them. The CDR3 consists of 17 residues. CDR1 is LNHDA, CDR2 SQIVND, per germline (reference sequence). The CDR3 reads CASSIDVPGGQGYEQYF. The DNA for the CDR3 is TGTGCCAGTAGTATAGATGTCCCTGGCGGCCAGGGGTACGAGCAGTACTTC. The entire variable domain, with the rest obtained from reference TRBV19 and TRBJ2-7, is as follows: DGGITQSPKYLFRKEGQNVTLSCEQNLNHDAMYWYRQDPGQGLRLIYYSQIVNDFQKGDIAEGYSVSREKKESFPLTVTSAQKNPTAFYLCASSIDVPGGQGYEQYFGPGTRLTVT.

V usage is TRBV5-3 and J usage is TRBJ2-1, with 10 nucleotides matching TRBD2. TRBV5-3 is an open reading frame, and its role is uncertain. The CDR3 sequence is 15 residues long. V shed 3 bases, J shed 6 bases, and the junction held 6 bases outside the gene matches. CDR3 DNA: TGTGCCAGAAGCTCCCGGACTAGCGGAATCAATGAGCAGTTCTTC. Residues: CARSSRTSGINEQFF.

The V and J genes are TRBV20-1 and TRBJ1-1; D remains unclear. The V end lost 4 bases, the J end lost 5 bases, and 8 bases lay between the germline ends. The CDR3 has 11 amino acids. Germline V gives CDR1 DFQATT, CDR2 SNEGSKA (reference sequence). The DNA of the CDR3 is TGCAGTGCTACCGCCGGTACTGAAGCTTTCTTT. Protein: CSATAGTEAFF.

This clone was recorded a few times. This rearrangement joins TRBV24-1 to TRBJ2-3, with D uncertain. The V end lost 7 bases, the J end lost 0 bases, and 13 bases lay between the germline ends. Germline V gives CDR1 KGHDR, CDR2 SFDVKD. The length of the CDR3 is 15 residues. In DNA, the CDR3 is TGTGCCACCAGCCCTCGGCAGACTAGCACAGATACGCAGTATTTT. Translation gives CATSPRQTSTDTQYF.

The chain joins TRBV3-1 (or the pseudogene TRBV3-2) to TRBJ1-1; 9 nucleotides match TRBD1. J was trimmed by 5 bases and V by 4 bases; bases with no gene match: 5. This CDR3 region has 14 residues. Germline CDR1 LGHDT, CDR2 YNNKEL (reference sequence). The DNA for the CDR3 is TGTGCCAGCAGCCTGCGACAGGGGGGGACTGAAGCTTTCTTT. Amino acid sequence: CASSLRQGGTEAFF.

This sequence joins TRBV27 and TRBJ2-3; 10 bases align to TRBD2. CDR1 is MNHEY and CDR2 is SMNVEV in the germline V gene (reference sequence). Trimming took 6 bases from V and 3 from J; bases not matched to a gene: 9. This CDR3 is built from 16 residues. CDR3 region: CASRSLAGVGTDTQYF. The CDR3 DNA sequence: TGTGCCAGCAGGTCGCTAGCGGGAGTAGGGACAGATACGCAGTATTTT.

The genes are TRBV28 and TRBJ2-1; D may be TRBD1 (6 bases). Germline V gene lookup returns CDR1 MDHEN and CDR2 SYDVKM. CDR3 length equals 14 residues. V was trimmed by 6 bases and J by 5 bases, leaving 14 bases between them. CDR3: CASRTGSRDNEQFF. For the CDR3, the DNA is TGTGCCAGCAGGACAGGAAGTAGGGACAATGAGCAGTTCTTC.

V is TRBV6-2 or TRBV6-3 and J is TRBJ2-5; D is unresolved. Trimming stripped 6 bases from V and 7 bases from J, with 15 bases between. CDR3 length: 13 residues. CDR1 and CDR2 from the germline V gene are MNHEY and SVGEGT. For the CDR3, the DNA is TGTGCCAGCAGCTCACTATCCAGAGGGACCCAGTACTTC. This encodes CASSSLSRGTQYF.

The V gene is TRBV18, the J gene TRBJ2-7; 12 bases line up with TRBD2. CDR3 length: 14 amino acids. From germline, CDR1 is KGHSH and CDR2 LQKENI. The ends lost 5 bases at V and 5 bases at J; junction bases unmatched: 4. The CDR3 loop reads CASSTRLAGDEQYF. The CDR3 coding sequence is TGTGCCAGCTCAACTCGACTAGCGGGAGACGAGCAGTACTTC.

The rearrangement links TRBV27 to TRBJ1-5; 9 positions match TRBD1. This CDR3 region has 15 residues. CDR1 and CDR2 from the germline V gene are MNHEY and SMNVEV (reference sequence). The junction had 3 bases not matched to a gene; V was cut back by 6 bases and J by 0 bases. In nucleotides, the CDR3 is TGTGCCAGCAGACAGGGGGCCGGTAGCAATCAGCCCCAGCATTTT. This codes for CASRQGAGSNQPQHF.